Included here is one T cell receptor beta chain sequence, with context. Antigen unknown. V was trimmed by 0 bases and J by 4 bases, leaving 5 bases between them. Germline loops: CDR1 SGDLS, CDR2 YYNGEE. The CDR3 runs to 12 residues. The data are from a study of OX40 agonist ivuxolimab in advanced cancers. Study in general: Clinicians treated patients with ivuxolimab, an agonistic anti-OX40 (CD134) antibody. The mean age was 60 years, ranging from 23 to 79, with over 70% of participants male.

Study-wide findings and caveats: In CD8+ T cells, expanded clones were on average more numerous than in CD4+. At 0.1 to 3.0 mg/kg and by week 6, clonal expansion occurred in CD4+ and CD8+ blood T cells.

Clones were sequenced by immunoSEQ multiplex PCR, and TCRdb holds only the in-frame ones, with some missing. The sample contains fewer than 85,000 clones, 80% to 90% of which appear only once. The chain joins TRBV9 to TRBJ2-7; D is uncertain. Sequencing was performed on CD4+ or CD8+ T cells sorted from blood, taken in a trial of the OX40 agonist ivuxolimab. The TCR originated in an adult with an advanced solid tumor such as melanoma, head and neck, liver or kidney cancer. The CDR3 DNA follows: TGTGCCAGCAGCGTAGACTATTACGAGCAGTACTTC. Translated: CASSVDYYEQYF.